A selection of T cell receptor beta chains follows, all from one sample in a study of cytomegalovirus exposure and HLA in healthy donors. Assay: immunoSEQ multiplex PCR; the TCRdb copy retains only in-frame clones and omits some. This sample has 200,000 to 250,000 clones; around 78% occur once, and the top ten carry roughly 6%. Sample: PBMCs. The receptor source for this set is a woman younger than 30 in good health and CMV-seronegative. Each CDR3 is given with its conserved first and last residue. A D gene is named only where the DNA matches it firmly. Expanded clones are given a class, and other clones once, few, many or no size at all.

J gene: TRBJ2-7; D gene: .; V gene: TRBV4-2; clone size: .; CDR3 protein: CASSQGTSISYEQYF; CDR3 DNA: TGTGCCAGCAGCCAAGGAACTAGCATCTCCTACGAGCAGTACTTC
J gene: TRBJ2-1; D gene: .; V gene: TRBV7-9; clone size: .; CDR3 protein: CASSLGNWGDEQFF; CDR3 DNA: TGTGCCAGCAGCTTAGGTAACTGGGGGGATGAGCAGTTCTTC
J gene: TRBJ1-2; D gene: .; V gene: TRBV6-1; clone size: .; CDR3 protein: CASSEQAGNYGYTF; CDR3 DNA: TGTGCCAGCAGTGAGCAGGCCGGAAACTATGGCTACACCTTC
J gene: TRBJ1-4; D gene: .; V gene: TRBV30; clone size: .; CDR3 protein: CAWSTHRQFSNEKLFF; CDR3 DNA: TGTGCCTGGAGTACTCACCGACAGTTTTCTAATGAAAAACTGTTTTTT
J gene: TRBJ1-2; D gene: .; V gene: TRBV28; clone size: .; CDR3 protein: CASSDPAGTAYGYTF; CDR3 DNA: TGTGCCAGCAGTGACCCGGCCGGGACGGCCTATGGCTACACCTTC
J gene: TRBJ1-2; D gene: TRBD1; V gene: TRBV28; clone size: many; CDR3 protein: CASSPGTGFRGYTF; CDR3 DNA: TGTGCCAGCAGTCCCGGGACAGGGTTTAGGGGCTACACCTTC
J gene: TRBJ2-5; D gene: TRBD1; V gene: TRBV9; clone size: .; CDR3 protein: CASSATGNQETQYF; CDR3 DNA: TGTGCCAGCAGCGCGACAGGGAATCAAGAGACCCAGTACTTC
J gene: TRBJ1-2; D gene: .; V gene: TRBV19; clone size: .; CDR3 protein: CASSMQDFYGYTF; CDR3 DNA: TGTGCCAGTAGTATGCAAGACTTCTATGGCTACACCTTC
J gene: TRBJ1-2; D gene: TRBD1; V gene: TRBV4-1; clone size: .; CDR3 protein: CASSQEGTGGDKYGYTF; CDR3 DNA: TGCGCCAGCAGCCAGGAAGGGACAGGGGGTGACAAGTATGGCTACACCTTC
J gene: TRBJ2-1; D gene: TRBD2; V gene: TRBV6-5; clone size: .; CDR3 protein: CASRLGGGGYNEQFF; CDR3 DNA: TGTGCCAGCAGGCTGGGAGGCGGGGGTTACAATGAGCAGTTCTTC
J gene: TRBJ2-7; D gene: TRBD1; V gene: TRBV4-1; clone size: once; CDR3 protein: CASSQPGQGVGSYGQQYF; CDR3 DNA: TGCGCCAGCAGCCAGCCGGGACAGGGTGTGGGGTCCTATGGTCAGCAGTACTTC
J gene: TRBJ1-1; D gene: .; V gene: TRBV18; clone size: .; CDR3 protein: CASSPSRGGAYMNTEAFF; CDR3 DNA: TGTGCCAGCTCACCATCACGAGGGGGGGCTTACATGAACACTGAAGCTTTCTTT
J gene: TRBJ2-1; D gene: .; V gene: TRBV6-6; clone size: .; CDR3 protein: CASSSTRDYNEQFF; CDR3 DNA: TGTGCCAGCAGCTCTACGCGGGACTACAATGAGCAGTTCTTC
J gene: TRBJ1-3; D gene: .; V gene: TRBV29-1; clone size: .; CDR3 protein: CSVTGASNTIYF; CDR3 DNA: TGCAGCGTAACCGGGGCCTCAAACACCATATATTTT
J gene: TRBJ2-2; D gene: .; V gene: TRBV7-8; clone size: .; CDR3 protein: CATATLPGLNTGELFF; CDR3 DNA: TGTGCCACCGCCACGCTTCCAGGACTAAACACCGGGGAGCTGTTTTTT
J gene: TRBJ1-2; D gene: .; V gene: TRBV12-1; clone size: .; CDR3 protein: CASSFGAGVFYGYTF; CDR3 DNA: TGTGCCAGCAGCTTTGGGGCGGGAGTTTTTTATGGCTACACCTTC
J gene: TRBJ2-3; D gene: .; V gene: TRBV11-1; clone size: .; CDR3 protein: CASSWLAGATTDTQYF; CDR3 DNA: TGTGCCAGCAGCTGGCTTGCGGGGGCCACCACAGATACGCAGTATTTT
J gene: TRBJ2-5; D gene: .; V gene: TRBV18; clone size: .; CDR3 protein: CASSPSCCRGQETQYF; CDR3 DNA: TGTGCCAGCTCACCATCGTGTTGTAGGGGGCAAGAGACCCAGTACTTC
J gene: TRBJ2-5; D gene: .; V gene: TRBV25-1; clone size: .; CDR3 protein: CASSEWDGQETQYF; CDR3 DNA: TGTGCCAGCAGTGAATGGGACGGCCAGGAGACCCAGTACTTC
J gene: TRBJ2-2; D gene: .; V gene: TRBV2; clone size: .; CDR3 protein: CASSSANLSPGELFF; CDR3 DNA: TGTGCCAGCAGTTCAGCTAATCTTAGTCCCGGGGAGCTGTTTTTT
J gene: TRBJ1-5; D gene: .; V gene: TRBV2; clone size: .; CDR3 protein: CASSESNQPQHF; CDR3 DNA: TGTGCCAGCAGTGAAAGCAATCAGCCCCAGCATTTT
J gene: TRBJ2-3; D gene: .; V gene: TRBV30; clone size: .; CDR3 protein: CAWSATPGSADTQYF; CDR3 DNA: TGTGCCTGGAGTGCAACCCCCGGGAGCGCAGATACGCAGTATTTT
J gene: TRBJ1-2; D gene: .; V gene: TRBV2; clone size: .; CDR3 protein: CASSDLGANYGYTF; CDR3 DNA: TGTGCCAGCAGTGATCTTGGGGCTAACTATGGCTACACCTTC